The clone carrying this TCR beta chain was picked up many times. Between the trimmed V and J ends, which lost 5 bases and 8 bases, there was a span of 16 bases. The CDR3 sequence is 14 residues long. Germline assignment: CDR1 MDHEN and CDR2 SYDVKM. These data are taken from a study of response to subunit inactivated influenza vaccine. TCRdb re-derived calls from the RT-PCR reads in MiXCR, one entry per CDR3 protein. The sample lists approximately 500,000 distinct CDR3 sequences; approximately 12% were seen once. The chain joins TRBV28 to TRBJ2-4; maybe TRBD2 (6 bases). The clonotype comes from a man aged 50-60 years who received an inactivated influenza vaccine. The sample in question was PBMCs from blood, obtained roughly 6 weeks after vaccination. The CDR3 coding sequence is TGTGCCAGCAGTCTTGGGACTGGGCGCGACATTCAGTACTTC. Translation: CASSLGTGRDIQYF.